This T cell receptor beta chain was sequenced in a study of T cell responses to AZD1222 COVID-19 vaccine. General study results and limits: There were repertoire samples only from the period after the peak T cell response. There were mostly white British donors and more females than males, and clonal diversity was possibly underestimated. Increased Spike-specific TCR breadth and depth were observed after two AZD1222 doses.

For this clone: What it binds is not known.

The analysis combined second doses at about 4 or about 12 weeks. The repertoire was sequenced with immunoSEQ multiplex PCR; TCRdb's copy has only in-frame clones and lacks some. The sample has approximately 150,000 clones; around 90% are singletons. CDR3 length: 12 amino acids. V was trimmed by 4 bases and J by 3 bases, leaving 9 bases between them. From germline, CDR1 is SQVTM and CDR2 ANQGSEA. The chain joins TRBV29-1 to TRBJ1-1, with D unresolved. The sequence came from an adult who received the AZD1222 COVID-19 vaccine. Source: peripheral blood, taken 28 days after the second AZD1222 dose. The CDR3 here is CSVGSPHTEAFF. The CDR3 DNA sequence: TGCAGCGTTGGTTCCCCGCACACTGAAGCTTTCTTT.